This T cell receptor beta chain was retrieved from a study of regulatory T cells in long-lasting Graves disease. Study summary: Disease was considered persistent Graves' disease after over 5 years of antithyroid drugs (with positive TSH receptor antibodies). Points from the study as a whole: Persistent disease was associated with favored TRBV28 usage and with favored use of TRBJ1-2 and TRBJ2-5.

To make TCR beta libraries, researchers used iRepertoire HTBI primers and Arm-PCR of CDR3 regions. TCRdb fed the multiplex PCR reads into MiXCR, producing one record per CDR3 protein. The table includes fewer than 600,000 distinct CDR3 sequences, about 20% detected once. Trimming removed 6 bases from V and 6 bases from J, with 9 bases in between. The CDR3 sequence is 13 residues long. Germline values: CDR1 LNHDA, CDR2 SQIVND (reference sequence). Time point described: persistent/refractory GD, antithyroid drugs over 5 years with positive TRAb. RNA from PBMCs was the source of the TCR library. From an endocrinology department in Xi'an, China, came the patients. This clonotype was counted between two and nine times. Its antigen is unidentified.

This chain uses TRBV19 with TRBJ1-6, with a possible D match to TRBD1 (5 bases). Specimen: peripheral blood mononuclear cells (PBMCs), collected when the disease was refractory, from a patient treated with antithyroid drugs. This TCR was sampled from a female donor with Graves disease. DNA of the CDR3: TGTGCCAGTAGCCCAGGGACTAATTCACCCCTCCACTTT. It is translated as CASSPGTNSPLHF.